This entry concerns a single T cell receptor beta chain. Its recognized antigen is unknown. It has no much larger one-base neighbor in the sample; base qualities were not kept. Separate from the approximately 700-subject first cohort, the validation cohort of roughly 130 subjects was the group to which the donors belonged. This sample is drawn from a study of cytomegalovirus exposure and HLA in healthy donors listed by TCRdb under 2017. With regard to the full study: According to a later analysis, the roughly 120 validation repertoires were produced on the same platform as the approximately 690 repertoires of the first cohort. The aim of the study was to test whether cataloging public T cell receptors could identify signatures of past pathogen exposure. Along with the approximately 670-subject first cohort, a separate validation cohort of over a hundred different subjects was used. High-throughput TCR immunosequencing, statistical association of individual TCRs with disease status, and machine learning were combined to predict cytomegalovirus infection status. What the study reported, not specific to this receptor: According to the authors, the approach could potentially be generalized to other disease states and immunological phenotypes. Three of the identified cytomegalovirus-associated TCR beta chains were confirmed in vitro to be specific for cytomegalovirus antigens. While some public TCRs were present in many individuals, most TCR sequences turned up only very rarely across donors. The classifier was reported to diagnose cytomegalovirus status with high specificity and sensitivity in both the original and validation cohorts. The validation cohort had no HLA typing available for a later analysis, so co-occurrence within that cohort was assessed over all 110 or so repertoires. The study listed around 160 TCR beta chains as associated with cytomegalovirus. Subsequent analysis determined that TCRs grouped into clusters in the first cohort also showed a tendency toward co-occurrence across the 90 to 150 validation repertoires, and roughly 94% of cluster scores exceeded 0.

The library was built by means of the immunoSEQ multiplex PCR assay. The original methods were these. A statistical classification framework was built to diagnose cytomegalovirus status from the catalog of TCR beta chain sequences. TCRdb obtained this table from immuneACCESS and retained in-frame rearrangements with V and J assigned. These tables miss some clones; where compared with another copy, unresolved V genes account for less than half of the shortfall, and the remainder is unexplained. V and J calls plus clone size are reproduced from that table; the DNA served to infer D and trimming. Recorded for this sample are over 150,000 clones; roughly 80% of them occurred a single time. Approximately 3% of the sample goes to the ten largest clones. The sequencing sample was made of PBMCs. The TCR originated in a woman aged 18 to 35 in good health and CMV-seropositive.

The CDR3 protein: CASSPVLREGTLHLTDTQYF. The sequenced DNA is TGTGCCAGCTCACCGGTGCTGCGCGAGGGAACCCTGCATCTCACAGATACGCAGTATTTT. The V and J segments used are TRBV18 and TRBJ2-3, and the D gene may be TRBD2, 5 bases matching. The germline V gene supplies CDR1 KGHSH and CDR2 LQKENI. Trimming at the junction amounts to 3 bases on V and 2 bases on J, and the germline ends lie 27 bases apart. Reading from cysteine to phenylalanine, the CDR3 counts 20 amino acids. This entry keeps only the CDR3 DNA: 60 bases, framed from base 1.